This T cell receptor beta chain was found in a study of blood T cell repertoires in COVID-19. Across the whole study: Donors in the United States, Italy and Spain gave samples during acute or convalescent COVID-19. Sources were T cells, B-cell-depleted T cells, or PBMCs; the material itself was cDNA or gDNA.

Study processing details: For nucleated cells, counts were estimated from reference gene primer amplification. Assay: immunoSEQ multiplex PCR; the TCRdb copy retains only in-frame clones and omits some. D and trimming come from the DNA, and the V and J calls and clone size come from that table. The repertoire holds about 55,000 clones, with 75% to 95% as singletons. V was clipped by 8 bases and J by 5 bases; unmatched bases: 4. The CDR3 runs 13 residues. The gene calls are TRBV12-3 or TRBV12-4 and TRBJ2-3, with 10 positions matching TRBD2. Sequencing was carried out using peripheral blood. This TCR was recovered from a man in his fifties or sixties with active COVID-19. CDR3 DNA: TGTGCCAGCCGAGCGGGGGGGCTAGATACGCAGTATTTT. Translating gives CASRAGGLDTQYF.